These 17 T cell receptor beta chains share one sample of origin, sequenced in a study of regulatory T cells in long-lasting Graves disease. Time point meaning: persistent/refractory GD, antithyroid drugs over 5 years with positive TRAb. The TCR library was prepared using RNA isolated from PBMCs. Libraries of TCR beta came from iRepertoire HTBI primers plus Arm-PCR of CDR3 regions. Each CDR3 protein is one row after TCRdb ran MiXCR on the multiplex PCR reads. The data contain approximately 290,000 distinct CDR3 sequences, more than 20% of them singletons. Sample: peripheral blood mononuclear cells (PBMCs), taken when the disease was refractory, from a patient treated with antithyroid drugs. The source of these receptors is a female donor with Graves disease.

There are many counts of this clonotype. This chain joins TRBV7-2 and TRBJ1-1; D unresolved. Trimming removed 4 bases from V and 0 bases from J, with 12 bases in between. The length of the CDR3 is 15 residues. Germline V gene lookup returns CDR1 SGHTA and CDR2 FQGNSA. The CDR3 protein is CASSSRLGMNTEAFF. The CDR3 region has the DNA TGTGCCAGCAGCTCCCGCTTGGGCATGAACACTGAAGCTTTCTTT.

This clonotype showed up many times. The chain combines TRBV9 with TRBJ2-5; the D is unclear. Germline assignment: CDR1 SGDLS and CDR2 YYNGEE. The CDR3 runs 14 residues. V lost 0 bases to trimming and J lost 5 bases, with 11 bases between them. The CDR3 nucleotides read TGTGCCAGCAGCGTAGAACAGTACGGGGAGACCCAGTACTTC. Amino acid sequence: CASSVEQYGETQYF.

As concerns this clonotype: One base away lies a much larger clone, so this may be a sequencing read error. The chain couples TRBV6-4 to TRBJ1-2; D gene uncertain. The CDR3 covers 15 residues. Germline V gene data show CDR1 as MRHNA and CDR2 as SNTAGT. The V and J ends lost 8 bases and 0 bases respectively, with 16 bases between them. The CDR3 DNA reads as TGTGCCAGCGGTAACTCACACGCCCCTAACTATGGCTACACCTTC. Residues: CASGNSHAPNYGYTF.

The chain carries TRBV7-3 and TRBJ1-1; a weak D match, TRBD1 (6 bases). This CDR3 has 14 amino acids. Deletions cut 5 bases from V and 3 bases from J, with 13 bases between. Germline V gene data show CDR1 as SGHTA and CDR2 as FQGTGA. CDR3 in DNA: TGTGCCAGCAGCCCCACGGCAGGGGACACTGAAGCTTTCTTT. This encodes CASSPTAGDTEAFF.

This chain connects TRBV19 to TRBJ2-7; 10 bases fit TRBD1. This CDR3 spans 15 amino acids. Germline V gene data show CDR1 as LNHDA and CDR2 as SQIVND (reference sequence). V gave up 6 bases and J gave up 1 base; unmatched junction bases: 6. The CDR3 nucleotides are TGTGCCAGTAGCTACGGGACAGGGGTTTCCTACGAGCAGTACTTC. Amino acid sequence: CASSYGTGVSYEQYF.

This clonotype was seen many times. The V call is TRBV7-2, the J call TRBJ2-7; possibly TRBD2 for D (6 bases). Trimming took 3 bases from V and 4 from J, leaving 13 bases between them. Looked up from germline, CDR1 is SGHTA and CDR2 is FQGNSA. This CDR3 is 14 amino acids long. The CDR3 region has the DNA TGTGCCAGCAGCTTGGCGGGAAAAGGGTACGAGCAGTACTTC. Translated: CASSLAGKGYEQYF.

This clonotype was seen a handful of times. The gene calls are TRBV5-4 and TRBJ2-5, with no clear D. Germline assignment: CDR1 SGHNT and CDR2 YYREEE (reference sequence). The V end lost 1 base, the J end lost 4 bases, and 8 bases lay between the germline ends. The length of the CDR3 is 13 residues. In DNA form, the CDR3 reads TGTGCCAGCAGCTTGTCTGGGGTAGAGACCCAGTACTTC. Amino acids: CASSLSGVETQYF. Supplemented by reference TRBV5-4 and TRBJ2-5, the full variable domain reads ETGVTQSPTHLIKTRGQQVTLRCSSQSGHNTVSWYQQALGQGPQFIFQYYREEENGRGNFPPRFSGLQFPNYSSELNVNALELDDSALYLCASSLSGVETQYFGPGTRLLVL.

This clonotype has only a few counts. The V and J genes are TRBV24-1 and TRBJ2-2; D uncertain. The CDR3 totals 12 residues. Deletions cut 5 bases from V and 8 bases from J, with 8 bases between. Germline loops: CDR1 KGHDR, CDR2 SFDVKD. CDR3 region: CATSGVAGELFF. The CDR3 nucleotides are TGTGCCACCAGTGGCGTGGCGGGGGAGCTGTTTTTT.

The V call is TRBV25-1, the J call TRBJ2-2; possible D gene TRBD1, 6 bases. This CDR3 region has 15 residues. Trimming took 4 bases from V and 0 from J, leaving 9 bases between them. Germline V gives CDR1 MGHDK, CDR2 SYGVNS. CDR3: CASSAGVANTGELFF. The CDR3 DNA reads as TGTGCCAGCAGTGCAGGGGTCGCGAACACCGGGGAGCTGTTTTTT.

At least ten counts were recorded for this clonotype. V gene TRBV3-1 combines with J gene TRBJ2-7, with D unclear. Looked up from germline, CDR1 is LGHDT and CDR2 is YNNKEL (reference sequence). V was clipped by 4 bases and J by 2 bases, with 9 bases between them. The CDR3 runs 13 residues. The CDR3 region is CASSPDLAYEQYF. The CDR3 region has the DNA TGTGCCAGCAGCCCAGACTTGGCCTACGAGCAGTACTTC.

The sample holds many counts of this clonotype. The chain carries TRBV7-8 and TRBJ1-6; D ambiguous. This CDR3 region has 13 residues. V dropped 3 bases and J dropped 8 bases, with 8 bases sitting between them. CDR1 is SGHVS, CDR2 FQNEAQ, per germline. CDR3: CASSFGPDSPLHF. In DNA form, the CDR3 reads TGTGCCAGCAGCTTCGGGCCAGATTCACCCCTCCACTTT. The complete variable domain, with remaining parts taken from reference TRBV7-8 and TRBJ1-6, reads GAGVSQSPRYKVAKRGQDVALRCDPISGHVSLFWYQQALGQGPEFLTYFQNEAQLDKSGLPSDRFFAERPEGSVSTLKIQRTQQEDSAVYLCASSFGPDSPLHFGNGTRLTVT.

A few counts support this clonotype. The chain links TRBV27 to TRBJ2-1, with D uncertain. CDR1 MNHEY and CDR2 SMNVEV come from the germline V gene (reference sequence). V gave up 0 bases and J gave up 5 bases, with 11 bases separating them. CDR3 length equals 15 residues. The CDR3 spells CASSLSATWDNEQFF. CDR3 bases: TGTGCCAGCAGTTTATCGGCCACCTGGGACAATGAGCAGTTCTTC.

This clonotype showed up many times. This CDR3 is CSGTGGRGGETQYF. For the CDR3, the DNA is TGCAGCGGAACAGGGGGGAGGGGAGGGGAGACCCAGTACTTC. The chain has TRBV29-1 and TRBJ2-5, with D possibly being TRBD1 (8 bases). The ends were cut back, 7 bases at V and 5 bases at J, with 20 bases in the middle. Germline-derived CDR1 and CDR2 are SQVTM and ANQGSEA. The CDR3 extends over 14 amino acids.

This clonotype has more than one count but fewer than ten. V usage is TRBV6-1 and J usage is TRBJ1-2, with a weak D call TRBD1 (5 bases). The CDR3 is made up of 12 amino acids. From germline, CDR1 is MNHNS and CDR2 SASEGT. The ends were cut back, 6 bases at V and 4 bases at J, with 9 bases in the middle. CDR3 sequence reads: CASRDSPYGYTF. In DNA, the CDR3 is TGTGCCAGCAGAGACAGTCCCTATGGCTACACCTTC.

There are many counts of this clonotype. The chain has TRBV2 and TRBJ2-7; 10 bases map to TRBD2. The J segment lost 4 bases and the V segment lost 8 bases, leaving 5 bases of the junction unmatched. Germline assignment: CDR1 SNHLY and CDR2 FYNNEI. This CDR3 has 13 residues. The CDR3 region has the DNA TGTGCCAGCGGTTGGACTAGCGGTTACGAGCAGTACTTC. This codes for CASGWTSGYEQYF.

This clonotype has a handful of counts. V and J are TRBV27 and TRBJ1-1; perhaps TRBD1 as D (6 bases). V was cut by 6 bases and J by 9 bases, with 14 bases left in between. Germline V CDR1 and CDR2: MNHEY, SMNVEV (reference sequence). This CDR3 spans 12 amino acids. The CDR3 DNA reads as TGTGCCAGCAGCGACGACAGGCGGAAAGCTTTCTTT. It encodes CASSDDRRKAFF.

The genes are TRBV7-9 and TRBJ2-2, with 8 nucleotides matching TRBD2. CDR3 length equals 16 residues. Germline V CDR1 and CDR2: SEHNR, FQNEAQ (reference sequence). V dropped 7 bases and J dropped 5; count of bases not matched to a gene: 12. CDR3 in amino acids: CASISRREGLTGELFF. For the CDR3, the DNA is TGTGCCAGCATCTCTAGACGGGAGGGCCTTACCGGGGAGCTGTTTTTT. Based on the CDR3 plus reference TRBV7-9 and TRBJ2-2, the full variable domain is DTGVSQNPRHKITKRGQNVTFRCDPISEHNRLYWYRQTLGQGPEFLTYFQNEAQLEKSRLLSDRFSAERPKGSFSTLEIQRTEQGDSAMYLCASISRREGLTGELFFGEGSRLTVL.